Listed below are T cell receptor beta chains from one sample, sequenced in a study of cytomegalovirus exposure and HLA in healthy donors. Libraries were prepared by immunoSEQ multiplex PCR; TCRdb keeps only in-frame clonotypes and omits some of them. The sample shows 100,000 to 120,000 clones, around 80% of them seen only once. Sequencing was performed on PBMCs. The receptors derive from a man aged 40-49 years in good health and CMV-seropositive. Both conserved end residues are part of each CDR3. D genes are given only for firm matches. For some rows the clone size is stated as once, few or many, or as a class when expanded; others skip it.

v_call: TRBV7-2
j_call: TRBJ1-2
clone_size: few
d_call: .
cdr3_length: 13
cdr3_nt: TGTGCCAGCAGCTTAGCGACAGACTATGGCTACACCTTC
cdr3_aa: CASSLATDYGYTF

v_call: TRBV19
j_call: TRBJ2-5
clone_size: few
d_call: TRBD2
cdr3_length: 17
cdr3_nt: TGTGCCAGTAGTATAGTGACTAGCGGGGGGTTTCAAGAGACCCAGTACTTC
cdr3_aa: CASSIVTSGGFQETQYF

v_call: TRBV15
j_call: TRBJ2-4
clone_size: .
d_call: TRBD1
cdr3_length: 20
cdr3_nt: TGTGCCACCAGCAGTCATTCCGGGACAGCCCAGAATTGGGCCAAAAACATTCAGTACTTC
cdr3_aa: CATSSHSGTAQNWAKNIQYF

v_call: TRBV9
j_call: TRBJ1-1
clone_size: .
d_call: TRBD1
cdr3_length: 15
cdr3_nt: TGCGCCAGCAGCCCCGTGGGACAGCATAACACTGAAGCTTTCTTT
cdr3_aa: CASSPVGQHNTEAFF

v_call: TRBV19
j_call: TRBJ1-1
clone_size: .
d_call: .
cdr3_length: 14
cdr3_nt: TGTGCCAGTAGTATTGGGGGGGCTGGCACTGAAGCTTTCTTT
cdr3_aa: CASSIGGAGTEAFF

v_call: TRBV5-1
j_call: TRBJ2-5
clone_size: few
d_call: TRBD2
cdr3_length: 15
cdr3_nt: TGCGCCAGCAGCTTGGGACTAGCGGGAGTAGAGACCCAGTACTTC
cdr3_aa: CASSLGLAGVETQYF

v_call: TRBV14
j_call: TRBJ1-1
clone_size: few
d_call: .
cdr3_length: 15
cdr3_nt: TGTGCCAGCAGCCAACACCGGAACAGGGAAACCGAAGCTTTCTTT
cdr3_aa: CASSQHRNRETEAFF

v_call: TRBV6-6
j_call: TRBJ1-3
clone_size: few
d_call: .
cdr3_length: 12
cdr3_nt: TGTGCCAGCAGTTACTCTGAGGGCGCGAGATATTTT
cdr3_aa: CASSYSEGARYF

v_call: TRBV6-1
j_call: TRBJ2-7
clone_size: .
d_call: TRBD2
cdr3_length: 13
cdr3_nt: TGTGCCAGCTCCTCGGGGGGTTCCTACGAGCAGTACTTC
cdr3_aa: CASSSGGSYEQYF

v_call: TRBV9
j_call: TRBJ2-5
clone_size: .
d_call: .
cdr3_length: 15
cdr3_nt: TGTGCCAGCAGCGTAGGTGACCAGCGACAGGAGACCCAGTACTTC
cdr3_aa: CASSVGDQRQETQYF

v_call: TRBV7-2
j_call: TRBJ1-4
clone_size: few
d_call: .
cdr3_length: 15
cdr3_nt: TGTGCCAGCAGCTTTTCGGGACTACAGAATGAAAAACTGTTTTTT
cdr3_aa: CASSFSGLQNEKLFF

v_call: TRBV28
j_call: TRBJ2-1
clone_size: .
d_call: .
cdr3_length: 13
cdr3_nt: TGTGCCAGCAGTTTATCCTCTAACAATGAGCAGTTCTTC
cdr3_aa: CASSLSSNNEQFF

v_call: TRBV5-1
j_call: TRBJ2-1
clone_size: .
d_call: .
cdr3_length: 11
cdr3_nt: TGCGCCAGCAGCTTGGGGTACAGGGAGTTCTTC
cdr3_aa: CASSLGYREFF

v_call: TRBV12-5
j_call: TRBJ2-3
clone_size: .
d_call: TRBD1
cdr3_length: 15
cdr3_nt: TGTGCTAGTGGTTTGGGACAGGGGGCCCCAGATACGCAGTATTTT
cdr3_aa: CASGLGQGAPDTQYF

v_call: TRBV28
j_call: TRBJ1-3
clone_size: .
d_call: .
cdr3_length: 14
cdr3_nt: TGTGCCAGCACCCCCGGCCGGGGGATACACACCATATATTTT
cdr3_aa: CASTPGRGIHTIYF

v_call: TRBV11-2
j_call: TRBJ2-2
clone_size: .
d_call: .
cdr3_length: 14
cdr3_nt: TGTGCCAGCAGGCCGCACAGGTACACCGGGGAGCTGTTTTTT
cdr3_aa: CASRPHRYTGELFF

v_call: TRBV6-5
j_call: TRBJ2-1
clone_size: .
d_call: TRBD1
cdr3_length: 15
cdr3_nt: TGTGCCAGCAGTCGAGGACAGGAGATTTACAATGAGCAGTTCTTC
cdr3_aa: CASSRGQEIYNEQFF

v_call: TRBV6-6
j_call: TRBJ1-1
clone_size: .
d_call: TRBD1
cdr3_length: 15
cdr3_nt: TGTGCCAGCAGTAACACAGGGGGCGCTTACACTGAAGCTTTCTTT
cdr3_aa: CASSNTGGAYTEAFF

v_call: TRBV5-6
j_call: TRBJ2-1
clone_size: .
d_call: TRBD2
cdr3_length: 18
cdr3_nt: TGTGCCAGCAGCCCGGGACTAGCGGGAGGGCCCTCCTACAATGAGCAGTTCTTC
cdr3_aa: CASSPGLAGGPSYNEQFF

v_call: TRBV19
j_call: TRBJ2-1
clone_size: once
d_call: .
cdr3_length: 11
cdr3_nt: TGTGCCAGTAGTAGGGAGGATGAGCAGTTCTTC
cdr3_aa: CASSREDEQFF

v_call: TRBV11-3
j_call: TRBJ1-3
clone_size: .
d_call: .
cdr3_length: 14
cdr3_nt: TGTGCCAGCAGCTCTCCATATCGGGGAAACACCATATATTTT
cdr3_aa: CASSSPYRGNTIYF

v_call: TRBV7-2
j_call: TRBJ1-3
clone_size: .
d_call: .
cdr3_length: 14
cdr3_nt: TGTGCCAGCAGCTTAGTTAGCTCTGGAAACACCATATATTTT
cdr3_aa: CASSLVSSGNTIYF

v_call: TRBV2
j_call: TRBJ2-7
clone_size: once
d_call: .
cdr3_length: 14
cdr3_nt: TGTGCCAGCAGTGGGTCGGGAACCCCCCACGAGCAGTACTTC
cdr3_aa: CASSGSGTPHEQYF

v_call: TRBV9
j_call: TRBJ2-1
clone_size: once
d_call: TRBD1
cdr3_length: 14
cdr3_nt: TGTGCCAGCAGCGTAGCTCAAGGGGGCGTTGAGCAGTTCTTC
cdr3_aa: CASSVAQGGVEQFF

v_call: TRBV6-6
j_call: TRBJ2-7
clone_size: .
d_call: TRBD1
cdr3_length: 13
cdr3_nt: TGTGCCAGCAGTGTACAGGGGGACTACGAGCAGTACTTC
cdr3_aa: CASSVQGDYEQYF

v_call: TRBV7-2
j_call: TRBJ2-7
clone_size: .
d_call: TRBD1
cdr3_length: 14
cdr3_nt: TGTGCCAGCAGCTTTGGGACAGGACCCTACGAGCAGTACTTC
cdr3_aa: CASSFGTGPYEQYF

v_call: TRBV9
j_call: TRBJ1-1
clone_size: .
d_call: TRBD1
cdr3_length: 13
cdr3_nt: TGTGCCAGCAGCTTGACAGGGGCCACTGAAGCTTTCTTT
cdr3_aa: CASSLTGATEAFF

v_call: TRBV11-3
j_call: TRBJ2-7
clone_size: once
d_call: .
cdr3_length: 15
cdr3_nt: TGTGCCAGCAGCTCACAAGACAAATTGTCCTACGAGCAGTACTTC
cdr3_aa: CASSSQDKLSYEQYF

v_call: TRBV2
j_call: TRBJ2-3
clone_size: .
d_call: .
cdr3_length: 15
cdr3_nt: TGTGCCAGCAGTGGAGAAGTTTTTTCCACAGATACGCAGTATTTT
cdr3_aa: CASSGEVFSTDTQYF

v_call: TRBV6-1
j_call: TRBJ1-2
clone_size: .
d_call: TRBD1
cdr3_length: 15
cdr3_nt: TGTGCCAGCAGGAGGGGGACAGGGACAAACTATGGCTACACCTTC
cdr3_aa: CASRRGTGTNYGYTF

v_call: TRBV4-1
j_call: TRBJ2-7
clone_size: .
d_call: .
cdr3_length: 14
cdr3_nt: TGCGCCAGCAGCCAAGACACGGTCATCTACGAGCAGTACTTC
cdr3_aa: CASSQDTVIYEQYF

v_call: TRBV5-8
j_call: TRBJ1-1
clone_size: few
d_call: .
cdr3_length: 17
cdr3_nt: TGTGCCAGCAGCTTGTTGAAAGGGGTGAGAATGAACACTGAAGCTTTCTTT
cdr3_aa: CASSLLKGVRMNTEAFF